One sample yielded the 6 T cell receptor beta chains listed below, sequenced in a study of OX40 agonist ivuxolimab in advanced cancers. Generated by immunoSEQ multiplex PCR, the TCRdb table keeps only in-frame clones and is missing some. The table includes fewer than 45,000 clones, around 80% detected once. The specimen comprised CD4+ or CD8+ T cells sorted from blood, sampled in a trial of the OX40 agonist ivuxolimab. These receptors were taken from an adult with an advanced solid tumor such as melanoma, head and neck, liver or kidney cancer.

This clone was seen more than once but under ten times. This chain joins TRBV29-1 and TRBJ1-1; TRBD1 matches 9 bases. Germline loops: CDR1 SQVTM, CDR2 ANQGSEA. Germline trimming cut 7 bases from V and 3 bases from J; bases unmatched to any gene: 6. The CDR3 has 13 amino acids. The CDR3 DNA follows: TGCAGCGCCACAGGGGGCGCCGACACTGAAGCTTTCTTT. Protein: CSATGGADTEAFF.

V and J are TRBV7-2 and TRBJ2-5, with TRBD1 matching over 7 bases. This CDR3 has 13 amino acids. With 5 bases clipped from V and 5 bases from J, the junction kept 5 bases outside the gene matches. CDR1 and CDR2 from the germline V gene are SGHTA and FQGNSA. CDR3 sequence (DNA): TGTGCCAGCAGCCGACAGGGCCGGGAGACCCAGTACTTC. Protein: CASSRQGRETQYF.

The V call is TRBV5-1, the J call TRBJ1-1, with a possible D match to TRBD1 (6 bases). Trimming took off 5 bases at V and 5 bases at J, with 19 bases between the two ends. The CDR3 length is 15 residues. The germline V gene has CDR1 SGHRS and CDR2 YFSETQ. DNA of the CDR3: TGCGCCAGCAGGCCGACTACTACAGGGCGGACTGAAGCTTTCTTT. It is translated as CASRPTTTGRTEAFF.

The CDR3 protein is CASSVDRPSDTQYF. CDR3 coding DNA: TGCGCCAGCAGCGTAGACAGACCCTCGGATACGCAGTATTTT. The rearrangement uses TRBV5-1 and TRBJ2-3; D is possibly TRBD1 (5 bases). The CDR3 consists of 14 residues. The V end lost 4 bases, the J end lost 6 bases, and 15 bases lay between the germline ends. CDR1 is SGHRS, CDR2 YFSETQ, per germline.

CDR3 region: CASSWSGGPQETQYF. CDR3 DNA sequence: TGTGCCAGCAGTTGGAGCGGGGGCCCGCAAGAGACCCAGTACTTC. The rearrangement links TRBV27 to TRBJ2-5, with TRBD2 matching over 8 bases. V was clipped by 4 bases and J by 2 bases; unmatched bases: 6. The CDR3 runs to 15 residues. From germline, CDR1 is MNHEY and CDR2 SMNVEV (reference sequence).

The chain uses TRBV19 and TRBJ1-2, with TRBD1 matching over 10 bases. This CDR3 spans 15 amino acids. Germline-derived CDR1 and CDR2 are LNHDA and SQIVND (reference sequence). This chain's CDR3 is CDPSRGTGDFYGYTF. The CDR3 DNA reads TGTGACCCTTCGAGGGGGACAGGGGATTTCTATGGCTACACCTTC.